The 9 T cell receptor beta chains below were found in one sample sequenced in a study of shared clonotypes between healthy human individuals. Naive CD8 populations comprised CD45RO-negative cells positively selected for CCR7, excluding terminally differentiated effector memory CD45RA+ cells. This table comes from immunoSEQ multiplex PCR, and its TCRdb copy is limited to in-frame clones, with some not included. Here the sample spans millions of clones, about 95% being singletons. The sequenced sample was naive CD8+ T cells sorted from blood. These receptors originate from a man aged 18 to 29 in good health.

V usage is TRBV27 and J usage is TRBJ2-6, with 7 bases lining up with TRBD1. J lost 4 bases, V lost 3 bases, and 6 bases had no gene match. Germline V lookup: CDR1 MNHEY, CDR2 SMNVEV (reference sequence). The CDR3 runs to 16 residues. The CDR3 nucleotides read TGTGCCAGCAGTTTCCATACAGGGGAAGGGGCCAACGTCCTGACTTTC. Its protein is CASSFHTGEGANVLTF.

This chain uses TRBV9 with TRBJ1-6, with D perhaps matching TRBD1 (5 bases). Trimming cost V 5 bases and J 7 bases, with 16 bases left between them. This CDR3 region has 15 residues. Germline assignment: CDR1 SGDLS and CDR2 YYNGEE. CDR3: CASSPAGVGNSPLHF. In DNA, the CDR3 is TGTGCCAGCAGTCCGGCGGGGGTGGGGAATTCACCCCTCCACTTT.

The V and J genes are TRBV4-1 and TRBJ1-1; tentatively, D is TRBD1 (5 bases). The CDR3 extends over 14 amino acids. Germline CDR1 reads MGHRA; CDR2 reads YSYEKL. Trimming removed 5 bases from V and 4 bases from J, with 14 bases in between. The CDR3 coding sequence is TGCGCCAGCAGCGGGCGGGGCGAGGGCACTGAAGCTTTCTTT. Amino acids: CASSGRGEGTEAFF.

Of note for this clone: Other DNA sequences in the sample encode the same CDR3. This rearrangement joins TRBV6-5 to TRBJ2-7; 7 nucleotides match TRBD1. J was trimmed by 3 bases and V by 6 bases; bases with no gene match: 5. This CDR3 is built from 13 residues. Germline V lookup: CDR1 MNHEY, CDR2 SVGAGI. Here the CDR3 DNA reads TGTGCCAGCAGCCCGGGACAGAGCTACGAGCAGTACTTC. Amino acid sequence: CASSPGQSYEQYF.

The gene calls are TRBV7-9 and TRBJ2-3; D might be TRBD2 (6 bases). Trimming removed 1 base at V and 3 bases at J, with 14 bases between. This CDR3 has 16 residues. Per the germline V gene, CDR1 is SEHNR and CDR2 is FQNEAQ (reference sequence). The CDR3 loop reads CASSLGSSARTDTQYF. The DNA for the CDR3 is TGTGCCAGCAGCTTAGGGTCTAGCGCAAGGACAGATACGCAGTATTTT.

The rearrangement joins TRBV9 to TRBJ1-6; TRBD1 might be the D (5 bases). Germline assignment: CDR1 SGDLS and CDR2 YYNGEE. This CDR3 has 15 residues. The V end lost 8 bases, the J end lost 5 bases, and 17 bases lay between the germline ends. The chain's CDR3 is CASGFGGSNNSPLHF. CDR3 coding DNA: TGTGCCAGTGGCTTCGGGGGGTCGAATAATTCACCCCTCCACTTT.

Only one count was recorded for this clone. As DNA, the CDR3 is TGTGCCAGTAGTTCCCTTGGTAATCAGCCCCAGCATTTT. It specifies CASSSLGNQPQHF. The chain is built from TRBV19 and TRBJ1-5; D gene unclear. The CDR3 spans 13 residues. The V end lost 5 bases, the J end lost 4 bases, and 9 bases lay between the germline ends. From germline, CDR1 is LNHDA and CDR2 SQIVND (reference sequence).

V usage is TRBV27 and J usage is TRBJ1-5, with a tentative D call TRBD1 (6 bases). The CDR3 is 15 amino acids. CDR1 and CDR2 from the germline V gene are MNHEY and SMNVEV (reference sequence). With 6 bases removed from V and 0 bases from J, the gap between germline ends came to 12 bases. The DNA for the CDR3 is TGTGCCAGCAGATCCACAGGGTATAGCAATCAGCCCCAGCATTTT. This gives the protein CASRSTGYSNQPQHF.

CDR3 sequence reads: CSVEDQDRGVTDTQYF. Written as DNA, the CDR3 is TGCAGCGTTGAAGATCAAGACAGGGGGGTCACAGATACGCAGTATTTT. The chain carries TRBV29-1 and TRBJ2-3, with 9 positions matching TRBD1. The CDR3 covers 16 residues. Germline V gene lookup returns CDR1 SQVTM and CDR2 ANQGSEA. V was pared by 0 bases and J by 2 bases, with 6 bases of the junction left unmatched.